This TCR beta chain was recovered during a study of T cells in Graves' hyperthyroidism and ophthalmopathy. Overall study context: Before any treatment, at initial diagnosis, peripheral blood was collected.

Researchers barred patients who had uncontrolled infection, other autoimmune disease, pregnancy or lactation. Trimming took 2 bases from V and 0 from J, leaving 14 bases between them. Germline V gene sequence: CDR1 MNHEY, CDR2 SVGAGI. The CDR3 has 18 residues. From RNA transcripts, TCR beta CDR3 regions were amplified. HTBI primers were the set used in a first-round RT-PCR of the TCR CDR3. TCRdb called the multiplex PCR reads again in MiXCR, with one record for every CDR3 protein. This repertoire shows around 210,000 distinct CDR3 sequences, roughly a sixth found once; its top ten account for around 52%. Ten or more counts support this clonotype.

The sample taken for sequencing was blood. The chain uses TRBV6-5 and TRBJ1-6, with D possibly TRBD1 on 5 matching bases. This TCR was sampled from a woman between 45 and 60 years old with Graves' hyperthyroidism. The CDR3 bases are TGTGCCAGCAGTTACCGCCGGGACCGGAGCTCCTATAATTCACCCCTCCACTTT. It encodes CASSYRRDRSSYNSPLHF.